This TCR beta chain comes out of a study of early T cells in non-severe SARS-CoV-2 infection. This clonotype has only a few counts. The antigen is not known. From germline, CDR1 is LNHDA and CDR2 SQIVND (reference sequence). The CDR3 contains 14 residues. V lost 4 bases, J lost 0 bases, and 9 bases lay in between. TCRdb itself ran the 5' RACE reads through MiXCR, one entry per CDR3 protein. The sample lists tens of thousands of distinct CDR3 sequences; around 20% were seen once. Study-wide findings and caveats: Private and CD4 specificities were missed by VDJdb matching, which favored anti-spike CD8 responses.

The chain combines TRBV19 with TRBJ1-2; possible D gene TRBD1, 6 bases. Material: whole blood, obtained at baseline. This sequence originates from an adult who was a healthcare worker with PCR-confirmed SARS-CoV-2 infection or an uninfected control (not recorded which). The CDR3 region is CASSRTDANYGYTF. The CDR3 nucleotides read TGTGCCAGTAGTAGGACAGATGCTAACTATGGCTACACCTTC. Together with reference TRBV19 and TRBJ1-2, the CDR3 gives the full variable domain: DGGITQSPKYLFRKEGQNVTLSCEQNLNHDAMYWYRQDPGQGLRLIYYSQIVNDFQKGDIAEGYSVSREKKESFPLTVTSAQKNPTAFYLCASSRTDANYGYTFGSGTRLTVV.